The subject of this entry is one T cell receptor beta chain. Per the original data handling: How many nucleated cells were present was estimated from reference gene primer amplification. TCRdb's table, derived via immunoSEQ multiplex PCR, lists solely in-frame clones and lacks some. V, J and clone size were drawn from that table, and D and trimming were deduced from the DNA. Altogether 50,000 to 60,000 clones are present, roughly nine tenths being singletons, with the ten largest covering 27%. This sample is part of a study of blood T cell repertoires in COVID-19. Study details: Specimens from acute and convalescent COVID-19 originated in the United States, Italy and Spain. The cDNA or gDNA used as material had been derived from T cells, B-cell-depleted T cells, or PBMCs.

V lost 3 bases to trimming and J lost 12 bases, with 12 bases between them. The CDR3 covers 13 residues. Germline V gives CDR1 MNHEY, CDR2 SMNVEV (reference sequence). The chain joins TRBV27 to TRBJ1-6; no clear D gene. The receptor comes from a human donor in a cohort sampled during active COVID-19. Sequenced sample: peripheral blood. The CDR3 nucleotides are TGTGCCAGCAGTTTTACTATAGAGCAACCCCTCCACTTT. It encodes CASSFTIEQPLHF.